This paragraph reports one TCR beta chain. The PCR employed 60 Vbeta primers together with 13 Jbeta primers. Profiling relied on immunoSEQ multiplex PCR, and the TCRdb table lists in-frame clones only, not all of them. The sample shows roughly 160,000 clones, about 80% of them seen only once. The record originates from a study of cytomegalovirus exposure and HLA in healthy donors. V shed 5 bases and J 4 bases; nucleotides not matched to a gene: 4. Germline lookup yields CDR1 SGHAT and CDR2 FQDESV (reference sequence). The CDR3 contains 14 residues. This receptor was taken from a woman aged 50 to 60 in good health and CMV-seropositive. The sample taken for sequencing was PBMCs. V and J are TRBV11-1 and TRBJ2-3; 9 bases line up with TRBD1. The CDR3 is CASSPWTGADTQYF. The CDR3 region has the DNA TGTGCCAGCAGCCCCTGGACAGGGGCAGATACGCAGTATTTT.